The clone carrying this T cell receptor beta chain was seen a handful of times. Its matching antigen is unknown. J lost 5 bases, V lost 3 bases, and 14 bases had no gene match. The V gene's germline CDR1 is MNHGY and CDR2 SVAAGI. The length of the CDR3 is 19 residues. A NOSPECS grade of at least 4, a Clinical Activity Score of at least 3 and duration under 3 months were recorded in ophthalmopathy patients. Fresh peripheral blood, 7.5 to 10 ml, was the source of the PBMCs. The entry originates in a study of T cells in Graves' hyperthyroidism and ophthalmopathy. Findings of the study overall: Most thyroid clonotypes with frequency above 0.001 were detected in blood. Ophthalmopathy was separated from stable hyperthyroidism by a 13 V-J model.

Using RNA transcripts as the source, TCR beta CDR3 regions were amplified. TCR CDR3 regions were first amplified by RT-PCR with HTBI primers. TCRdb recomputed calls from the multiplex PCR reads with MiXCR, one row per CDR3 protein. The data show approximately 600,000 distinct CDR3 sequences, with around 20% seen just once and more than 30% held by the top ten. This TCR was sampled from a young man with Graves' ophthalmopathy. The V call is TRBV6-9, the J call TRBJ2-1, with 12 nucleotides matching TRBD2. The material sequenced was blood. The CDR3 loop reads CASSYGLAGGPGFHNEQFF. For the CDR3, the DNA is TGTGCCAGCAGTTACGGGCTAGCGGGAGGGCCTGGCTTTCACAATGAGCAGTTCTTC.